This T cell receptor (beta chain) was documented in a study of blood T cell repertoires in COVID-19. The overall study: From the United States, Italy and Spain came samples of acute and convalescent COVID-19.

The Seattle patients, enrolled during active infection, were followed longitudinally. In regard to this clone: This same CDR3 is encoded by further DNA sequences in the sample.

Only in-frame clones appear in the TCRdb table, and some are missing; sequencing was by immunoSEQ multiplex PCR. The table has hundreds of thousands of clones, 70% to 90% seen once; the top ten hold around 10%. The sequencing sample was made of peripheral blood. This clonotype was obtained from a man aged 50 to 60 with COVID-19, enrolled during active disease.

CDR3 nucleotides: TGTGCCAGCAGCCAAGAGGCATATGGCTACACCTTC. It encodes CASSQEAYGYTF. The chain has TRBV14 and TRBJ1-2, with no clear D. Germline CDR1 is SGHDN and CDR2 is FVKESK. V lost 0 bases, J lost 5 bases, and 4 bases lay in between. The CDR3 loop spans 12 amino acids.